The rows below give T cell receptor beta chains drawn from one sample of a study of blood T cell repertoires in COVID-19. The method was immunoSEQ multiplex PCR; TCRdb's version includes in-frame clones alone and lacks a portion of them. The sample lists over 200,000 clones; 86% were seen once. The sequenced sample was peripheral blood. All receptors derive from a man aged 50-60 years with COVID-19, enrolled during active disease. Both conserved end residues are part of each CDR3.

J | V | CDR3
TRBJ2-7 | TRBV9 | CASSVDEGGLAASYEQYF
TRBJ2-1 | TRBV28 | CASSRTSGGSYNEQFF
TRBJ2-1 | TRBV5-1 | CASSFGLAGSNEQFF
TRBJ1-5 | TRBV5-4 | CASSLDGSNQPQHF
TRBJ2-5 | TRBV7-2 | CASSSQGGGIGVTQYF
TRBJ2-7 | TRBV5-8 | CASSSDNYEQYF
TRBJ2-5 | TRBV5-1 | CASSSVRGRGQETQYF
TRBJ2-7 | TRBV7-8 | CASTLAGGTYEQYF
TRBJ2-1 | TRBV5-6 | CASSSGQGFYNEQFF
TRBJ2-2 | TRBV19 | CASRRQGHGNTGELFF
TRBJ1-1 | TRBV6-5 | CASSGLGTEAFF
TRBJ2-3 | TRBV7-8 | CASRPSGLAAPNTQYF
TRBJ2-3 | TRBV18 | CASSPRLADTWDTQYF
TRBJ2-7 | TRBV6-1 | CASSEPPLTAYEQYF
TRBJ2-5 | TRBV7-8 | CASSVNRGRETQYF
TRBJ2-7 | TRBV3-1/TRBV3-2 | CASSTAGTGVNEQYF
TRBJ1-4 | TRBV4-3 | CASSQDGRSSATNEKLFF
TRBJ2-3 | TRBV5-3 | CARHKPGTSGSWITDTQYF
TRBJ2-5 | TRBV7-9 | CASSFLGEETQYF
TRBJ1-1 | TRBV21-1 | CASSKQWPDRGSGGTEAFF
TRBJ2-7 | TRBV5-1 | CASSLLGTDTSEQYF
TRBJ1-3 | TRBV6-5 | CASRGPSGNTIYF
TRBJ1-5 | TRBV12-3/TRBV12-4 | CASSPTRNGPQHF
TRBJ2-7 | TRBV19 | CASSWSGTEPYEQYF
TRBJ1-6 | TRBV6-5 | CASSSYNSPLHF
TRBJ2-7 | TRBV28 | CASSPGTGGYEQYF
TRBJ1-1 | TRBV19 | CASSTLRQGANTEAFF
TRBJ1-2 | TRBV19 | CASSSTGGNYGYTF
TRBJ1-5 | TRBV28 | CASTPGGGDQPQHF
TRBJ2-1 | TRBV7-9 | CASSFYPGGPLLSEQFF
TRBJ2-7 | TRBV4-2 | CASSQEILETASSYEQYF
TRBJ1-2 | TRBV19 | CASTETGGVMYGYTF
TRBJ1-3 | TRBV3-1/TRBV3-2 | CASSPQVSTPASSF
TRBJ2-1 | TRBV6-5 | CASRRTENNEQFF
TRBJ2-6 | TRBV5-4 | CASIDQRGLSGANVLTF
TRBJ2-1 | TRBV2 | CAGGIAWNEQFF